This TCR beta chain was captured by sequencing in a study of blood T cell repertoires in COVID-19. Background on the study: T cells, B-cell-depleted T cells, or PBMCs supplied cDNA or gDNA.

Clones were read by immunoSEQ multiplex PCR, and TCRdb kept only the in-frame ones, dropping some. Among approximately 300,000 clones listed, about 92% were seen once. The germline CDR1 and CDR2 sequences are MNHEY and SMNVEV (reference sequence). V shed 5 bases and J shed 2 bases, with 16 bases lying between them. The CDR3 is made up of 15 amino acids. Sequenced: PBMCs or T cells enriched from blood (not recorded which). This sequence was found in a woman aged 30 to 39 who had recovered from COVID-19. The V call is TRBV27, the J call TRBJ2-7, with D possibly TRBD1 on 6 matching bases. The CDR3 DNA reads TGTGCCAGCAGTCCCCTCGCAGGGGCGGCCTACGAGCAGTACTTC. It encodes CASSPLAGAAYEQYF.